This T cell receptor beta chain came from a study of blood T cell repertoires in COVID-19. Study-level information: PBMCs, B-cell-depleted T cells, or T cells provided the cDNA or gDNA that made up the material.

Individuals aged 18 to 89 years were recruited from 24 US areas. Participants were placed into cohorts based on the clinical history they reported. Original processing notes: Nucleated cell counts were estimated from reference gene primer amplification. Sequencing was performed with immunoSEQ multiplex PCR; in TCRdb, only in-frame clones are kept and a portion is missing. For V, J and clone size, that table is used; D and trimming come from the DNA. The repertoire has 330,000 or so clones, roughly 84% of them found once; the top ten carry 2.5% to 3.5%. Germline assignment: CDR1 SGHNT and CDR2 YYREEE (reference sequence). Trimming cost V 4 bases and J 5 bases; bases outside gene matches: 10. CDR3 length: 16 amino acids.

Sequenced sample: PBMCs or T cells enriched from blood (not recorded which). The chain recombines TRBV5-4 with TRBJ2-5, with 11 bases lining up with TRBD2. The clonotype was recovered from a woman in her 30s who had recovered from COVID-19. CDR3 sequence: CASSVTSGIWGETQYF. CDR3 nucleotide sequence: TGTGCCAGCAGCGTGACTAGCGGGATTTGGGGGGAGACCCAGTACTTC.